The clone carrying this TCR beta chain was found a few times. Its antigen is not identified. Separate cDNA molecules received unique molecular identifiers, which the library attached to them. Source study methods: Samples contained a median of approximately 100,000 TCRs, with a range of roughly 20,000 to 700,000. One entry per CDR3 protein results from TCRdb running MiXCR on the reads. The authors' filters were not applied to this entry. The sample has about 120,000 distinct CDR3 sequences; about 8.9% are singletons. The data were obtained in a study of human T cells and chemical hapten exposure. Turning to the study itself: Slight volume differences across pooled libraries mainly accounted for varying per-sample TCR yields.

Total RNA extraction was carried out from unfractionated whole blood. Trimming removed 0 bases at V and 3 bases at J, with 9 bases between. The germline gives CDR1 SGHVS, CDR2 FQNEAQ. This CDR3 comprises 15 residues. Study-level findings and limits: The number of TCRs over 1 in 1000 frequency stayed unchanged after DPC.

The chain couples TRBV7-8 to TRBJ2-1; a possible D gene is TRBD1 (5 bases). The sample comprised whole blood. The receptor comes from a human donor in good health. Some clones in this sample may be carry-over from other donors' samples. CDR3 DNA: TGTGCCAGCAGCTTAGCGGGAAGGGGCTACAATGAGCAGTTCTTC. Translation: CASSLAGRGYNEQFF.